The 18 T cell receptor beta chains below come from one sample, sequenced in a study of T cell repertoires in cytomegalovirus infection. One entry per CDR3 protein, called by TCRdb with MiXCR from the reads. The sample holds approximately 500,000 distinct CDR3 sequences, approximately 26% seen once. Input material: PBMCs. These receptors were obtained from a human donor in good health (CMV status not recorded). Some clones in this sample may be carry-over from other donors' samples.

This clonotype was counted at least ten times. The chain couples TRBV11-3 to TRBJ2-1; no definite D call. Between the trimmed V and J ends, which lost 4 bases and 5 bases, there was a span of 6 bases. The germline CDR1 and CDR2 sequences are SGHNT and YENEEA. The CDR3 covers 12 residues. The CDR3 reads CASSSWNNEQFF. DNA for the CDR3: TGTGCCAGCAGCTCGTGGAACAATGAGCAGTTCTTC.

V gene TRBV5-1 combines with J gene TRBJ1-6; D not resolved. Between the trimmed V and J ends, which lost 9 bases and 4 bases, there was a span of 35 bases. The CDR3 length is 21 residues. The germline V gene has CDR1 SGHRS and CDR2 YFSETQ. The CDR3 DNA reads TGCGCCACCCCCCGCCCCCAGGAGGGAAGGATCGTTTCGAGGTATAATTCACCCCTCCACTTT. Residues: CATPRPQEGRIVSRYNSPLHF. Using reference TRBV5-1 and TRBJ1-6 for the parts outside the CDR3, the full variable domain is KAGVTQTPRYLIKTRGQQVTLSCSPISGHRSVSWYQQTPGQGLQFLFEYFSETQRNKGNFPGRFSGRQFSNSRSEMNVSTLELGDSALYLCATPRPQEGRIVSRYNSPLHFGNGTRLTVT.

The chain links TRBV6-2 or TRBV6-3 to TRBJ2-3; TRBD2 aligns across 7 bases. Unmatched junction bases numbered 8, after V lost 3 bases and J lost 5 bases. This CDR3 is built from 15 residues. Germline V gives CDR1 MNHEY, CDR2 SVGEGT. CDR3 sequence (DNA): TGTGCCAGCAGTTATGCGGCGGGAGTGGTAGATACGCAGTATTTT. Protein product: CASSYAAGVVDTQYF.

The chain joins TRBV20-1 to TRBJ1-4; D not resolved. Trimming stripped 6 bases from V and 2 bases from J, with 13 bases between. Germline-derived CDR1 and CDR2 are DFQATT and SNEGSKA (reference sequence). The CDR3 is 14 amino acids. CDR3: CSARLTVTNEKLFF. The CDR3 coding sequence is TGCAGTGCCAGGCTGACTGTTACTAATGAAAAACTGTTTTTT.

CDR3 protein: CASNGAGRTEAFF. DNA of the CDR3: TGTGCCAGCAATGGGGCAGGGAGGACTGAAGCTTTCTTT. The rearrangement links TRBV25-1 to TRBJ1-1; a weak D match, TRBD1 (5 bases). The ends were cut back, 7 bases at V and 5 bases at J, with 14 bases in the middle. From germline, CDR1 is MGHDK and CDR2 SYGVNS. The CDR3 has 13 amino acids.

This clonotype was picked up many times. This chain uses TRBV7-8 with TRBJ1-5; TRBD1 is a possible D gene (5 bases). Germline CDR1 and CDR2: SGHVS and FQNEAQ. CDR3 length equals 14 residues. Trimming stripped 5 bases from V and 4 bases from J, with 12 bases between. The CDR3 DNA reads TGTGCCAGCAGCCCCGACAGCCCGAATCAGCCCCAGCATTTT. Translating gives CASSPDSPNQPQHF.

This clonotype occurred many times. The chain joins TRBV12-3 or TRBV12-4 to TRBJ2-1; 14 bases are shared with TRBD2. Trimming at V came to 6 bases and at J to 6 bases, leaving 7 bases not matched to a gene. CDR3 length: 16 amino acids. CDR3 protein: CASRQGLAGESNEQFF. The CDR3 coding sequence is TGTGCCAGCAGACAGGGACTAGCGGGAGAAAGCAATGAGCAGTTCTTC.

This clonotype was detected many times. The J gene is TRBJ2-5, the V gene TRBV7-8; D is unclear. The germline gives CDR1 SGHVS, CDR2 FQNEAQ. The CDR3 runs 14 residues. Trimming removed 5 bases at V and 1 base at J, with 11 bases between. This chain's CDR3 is CASSRPPSQETQYF. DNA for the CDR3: TGTGCCAGCAGCCGCCCCCCTAGCCAAGAGACCCAGTACTTC.

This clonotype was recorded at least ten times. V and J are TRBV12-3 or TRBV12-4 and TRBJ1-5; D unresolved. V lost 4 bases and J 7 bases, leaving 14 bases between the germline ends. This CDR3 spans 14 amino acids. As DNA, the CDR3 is TGTGCCAGCAGTTATGACACGGGAGGGCAGCCCCAGCATTTT. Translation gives CASSYDTGGQPQHF.

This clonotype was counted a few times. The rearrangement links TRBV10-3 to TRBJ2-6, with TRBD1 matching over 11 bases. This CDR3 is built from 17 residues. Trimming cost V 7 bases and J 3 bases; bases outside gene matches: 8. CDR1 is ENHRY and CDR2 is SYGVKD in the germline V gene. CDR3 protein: CAINPGQGVSGANVLTF. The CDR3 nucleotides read TGTGCCATCAACCCGGGACAGGGGGTCAGTGGGGCCAACGTCCTGACTTTC.

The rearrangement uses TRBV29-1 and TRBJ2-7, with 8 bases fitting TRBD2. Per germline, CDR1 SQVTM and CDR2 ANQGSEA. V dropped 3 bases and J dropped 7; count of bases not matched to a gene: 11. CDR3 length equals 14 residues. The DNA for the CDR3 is TGCAGCGTTGAGCACTCGGGAGGGGCCTTTGAGCAGTACTTC. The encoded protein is CSVEHSGGAFEQYF.

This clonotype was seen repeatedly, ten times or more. This CDR3 is CASSSDSSSYEQYF. The DNA of the CDR3 is TGTGCCAGCAGCTCCGACTCGTCCTCCTACGAGCAGTACTTC. The V call is TRBV7-2, the J call TRBJ2-7; D uncertain. Germline CDR1 reads SGHTA; CDR2 reads FQGNSA. With 4 bases removed from V and 0 bases from J, the gap between germline ends came to 10 bases. The length of the CDR3 is 14 residues. Based on the CDR3 plus reference TRBV7-2 and TRBJ2-7, the full variable domain is GAGVSQSPSNKVTEKGKDVELRCDPISGHTALYWYRQSLGQGLEFLIYFQGNSAPDKSGLPSDRFSAERTGGSVSTLTIQRTQQEDSAVYLCASSSDSSSYEQYFGPGTRLTVT.

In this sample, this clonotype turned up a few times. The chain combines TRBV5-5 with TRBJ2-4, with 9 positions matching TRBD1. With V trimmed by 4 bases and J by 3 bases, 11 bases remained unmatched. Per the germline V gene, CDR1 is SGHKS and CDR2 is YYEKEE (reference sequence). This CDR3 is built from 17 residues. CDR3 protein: CASSHSPGQGGKNIQYF. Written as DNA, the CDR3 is TGTGCCAGCAGCCACAGCCCGGGACAGGGAGGCAAAAACATTCAGTACTTC.

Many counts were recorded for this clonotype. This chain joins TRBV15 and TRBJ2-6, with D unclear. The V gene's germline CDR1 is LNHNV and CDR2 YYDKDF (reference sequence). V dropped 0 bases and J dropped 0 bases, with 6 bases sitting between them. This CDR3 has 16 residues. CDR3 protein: CATSRDPSSGANVLTF. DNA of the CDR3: TGTGCCACCAGCAGAGATCCATCCTCTGGGGCCAACGTCCTGACTTTC.

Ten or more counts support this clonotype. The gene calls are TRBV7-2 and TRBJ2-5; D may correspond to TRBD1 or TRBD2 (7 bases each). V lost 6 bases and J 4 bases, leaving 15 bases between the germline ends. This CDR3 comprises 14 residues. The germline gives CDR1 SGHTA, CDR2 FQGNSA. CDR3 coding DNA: TGTGCCAGCAGATCCCAGGGGGGGGCAGAGACCCAGTACTTC. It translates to CASRSQGGAETQYF. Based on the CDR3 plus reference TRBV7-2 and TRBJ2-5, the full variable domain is GAGVSQSPSNKVTEKGKDVELRCDPISGHTALYWYRQSLGQGLEFLIYFQGNSAPDKSGLPSDRFSAERTGGSVSTLTIQRTQQEDSAVYLCASRSQGGAETQYFGPGTRLLVL.

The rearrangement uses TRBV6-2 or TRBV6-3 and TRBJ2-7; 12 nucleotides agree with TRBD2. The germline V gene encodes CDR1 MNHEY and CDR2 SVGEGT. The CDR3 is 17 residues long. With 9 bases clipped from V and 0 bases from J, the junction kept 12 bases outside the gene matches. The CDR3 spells CASGGGLAGPSSYEQYF. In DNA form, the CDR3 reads TGTGCCAGTGGGGGCGGACTAGCGGGGCCCAGCTCCTACGAGCAGTACTTC.

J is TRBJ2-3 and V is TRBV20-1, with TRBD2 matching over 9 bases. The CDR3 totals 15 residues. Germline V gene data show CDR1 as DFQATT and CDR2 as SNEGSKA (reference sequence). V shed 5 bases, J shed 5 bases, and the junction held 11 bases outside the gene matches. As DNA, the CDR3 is TGCAGTGCTCCTTATGGCGGGAGGGGGGGAGATACGCAGTATTTT. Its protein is CSAPYGGRGGDTQYF.

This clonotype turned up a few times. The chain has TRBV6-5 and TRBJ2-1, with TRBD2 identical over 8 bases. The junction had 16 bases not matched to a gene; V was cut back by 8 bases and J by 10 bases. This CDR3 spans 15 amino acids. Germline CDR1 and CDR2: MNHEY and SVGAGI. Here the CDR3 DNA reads TGTGCCAGCGGTTTTCGCGGGAGGACGTCGCGGGAGCAGTTCTTC. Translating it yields CASGFRGRTSREQFF.